This entry lists 17 T cell receptor beta chains sequenced from one sample in a study of blood T cell repertoires in COVID-19. This table comes from immunoSEQ multiplex PCR, and its TCRdb copy is limited to in-frame clones, with some not included. The data contain 250,000 to 300,000 clones, about 86% of them singletons. Sequencing input: peripheral blood. Receptor source: a man in his thirties or forties with active or convalescent COVID-19.

The chain links TRBV6-2 or TRBV6-3 to TRBJ2-3; TRBD1 agrees at 8 bases. The trim removed 2 bases at V and 5 bases at J, leaving 9 bases unmatched. Germline lookup yields CDR1 MNHEY and CDR2 SVGEGT. This CDR3 is 16 amino acids long. The DNA of the CDR3 is TGTGCCAGCAGTTACCAGGGGGCGACGTGGGGAGATACGCAGTATTTT. Amino acids: CASSYQGATWGDTQYF.

This clone has just one count. This chain connects TRBV7-9 to TRBJ1-2, with 7 bases identical to TRBD1. The CDR3 runs 15 residues. The trim removed 2 bases at V and 1 base at J, leaving 4 bases unmatched. Germline V gene lookup returns CDR1 SEHNR and CDR2 FQNEAQ (reference sequence). CDR3 residues: CASSLWAGGNYGYTF. In DNA, the CDR3 is TGTGCCAGCAGCTTATGGGCAGGGGGTAACTATGGCTACACCTTC.

V usage is TRBV7-3 and J usage is TRBJ1-3; tentatively, D is TRBD1 (5 bases). Between the trimmed V and J ends, which lost 1 base and 4 bases, there was a span of 11 bases. The CDR3 contains 15 residues. CDR1 and CDR2 (germline): SGHTA, FQGTGA. The CDR3 DNA reads as TGTGCCAGCAGCTTAATCGGGGGGGTCGGAAACACCATATATTTT. It codes for CASSLIGGVGNTIYF.

The chain uses TRBV27 and TRBJ1-2, with TRBD1 matching over 7 bases. The V and J ends lost 8 bases and 4 bases, in that order; junction bases with no gene match: 10. The CDR3 covers 14 residues. Germline V gives CDR1 MNHEY, CDR2 SMNVEV (reference sequence). The CDR3 loop is CASRPTGQPYGYTF. CDR3 DNA sequence: TGTGCCAGCCGCCCTACGGGACAGCCCTATGGCTACACCTTC.

This sequence joins TRBV25-1 and TRBJ2-3; 12 nucleotides line up with TRBD2. Trimming took 10 bases from V and 5 from J; bases not matched to a gene: 4. Germline assignment: CDR1 MGHDK and CDR2 SYGVNS. The CDR3 runs to 13 residues. CDR3 nucleotide sequence: TGTGCCACCGGACTAGCGGGGAGAGATACGCAGTATTTT. Protein: CATGLAGRDTQYF.

The rearrangement joins TRBV5-8 to TRBJ1-4; 10 bases fit TRBD1. This CDR3 is 15 amino acids long. J gave up 6 bases and V 1 base, and 3 bases lay outside the gene matches. The germline V gene has CDR1 SGHTS and CDR2 YDEGEE. CDR3: CASSLSGQGHEKLFF. In DNA, the CDR3 is TGTGCCAGCAGCTTGTCGGGACAGGGGCATGAAAAACTGTTTTTT.

The rearrangement joins TRBV11-2 to TRBJ1-1, with D hard to call. The V and J ends lost 5 bases and 10 bases respectively, with 14 bases between them. Germline assignment: CDR1 SGHAT and CDR2 FQNNGV. The CDR3 sequence is 12 residues long. CDR3 nucleotides: TGTGCCAGCAGCCCCCCTATCGGTAGAGCTTTCTTT. As protein: CASSPPIGRAFF.

A single count supports this clone. This sequence joins TRBV11-2 and TRBJ2-6, with TRBD1 matching over 8 bases. Unmatched junction bases numbered 13, after V lost 0 bases and J lost 3 bases. The germline CDR1 and CDR2 sequences are SGHAT and FQNNGV. This CDR3 has 20 amino acids. CDR3 nucleotide sequence: TGTGCCAGCAGCTTAGAATACCGGACAGGGCCGGGGTTTGGGGCCAACGTCCTGACTTTC. Translated: CASSLEYRTGPGFGANVLTF.

In this sample, this clone turned up a few times. The V and J genes are TRBV27 and TRBJ1-4; 7 bases are shared with TRBD1. The CDR3 covers 13 residues. Germline CDR1 is MNHEY and CDR2 is SMNVEV (reference sequence). After removal of 8 bases from V and 6 bases from J, the junction contained 6 bases not matched to a gene. CDR3 in DNA: TGTGCCAGCGGAAGGGGGCTGGATGAAAAACTGTTTTTT. Translating gives CASGRGLDEKLFF. The whole variable domain, remainder taken from reference TRBV27 and TRBJ1-4, is EAQVTQNPRYLITVTGKKLTVTCSQNMNHEYMSWYRQDPGLGLRQIYYSMNVEVTDKGDVPEGYKVSRKEKRNFPLILESPSPNQTSLYFCASGRGLDEKLFFGSGTQLSVL.

This clone came up once. This chain uses TRBV27 with TRBJ2-7, with 8 bases identical to TRBD2. The CDR3 runs 15 residues. The V segment lost 8 bases and the J segment 4 bases; nucleotides outside the gene matches: 13. Per germline, CDR1 MNHEY and CDR2 SMNVEV (reference sequence). The CDR3 loop reads CASRGWAGGQYEQYF. The CDR3 nucleotides are TGTGCCAGCCGGGGGTGGGCGGGGGGACAATACGAGCAGTACTTC.

J is TRBJ2-1 and V is TRBV5-1; D perhaps matches TRBD1 (6 bases). Trimming left V 0 bases short and J 8 bases short, with 27 bases between. Germline V gene lookup returns CDR1 SGHRS and CDR2 YFSETQ. The CDR3 totals 19 residues. The CDR3 sequence: CASSLGTLRGLTPADEQFF. The CDR3 nucleotides read TGCGCCAGCAGCTTGGGCACCCTCAGGGGATTAACACCCGCCGATGAGCAGTTCTTC.

V gene TRBV10-3 combines with J gene TRBJ1-2; tentatively, D is TRBD1 (6 bases). V was clipped by 9 bases and J by 5 bases, with 13 bases between them. The CDR3 is 12 amino acids. The germline CDR1 and CDR2 sequences are ENHRY and SYGVKD. The CDR3 is CAIPGTSYGYTF. CDR3 DNA sequence: TGTGCCATACCGGGGACAAGTTATGGCTACACCTTC.

This rearrangement joins TRBV5-1 to TRBJ2-1; D is perhaps TRBD2 (6 bases). Per germline, CDR1 SGHRS and CDR2 YFSETQ. With 9 bases removed from V and 2 bases from J, the gap between germline ends came to 12 bases. This CDR3 has 13 residues. CDR3 sequence: CATSGETYNEQFF. CDR3 bases: TGCGCCACCTCGGGGGAGACCTACAATGAGCAGTTCTTC.

The V and J genes are TRBV6-2 or TRBV6-3 and TRBJ2-7; the match to TRBD1 covers 9 bases. CDR1 MNHEY and CDR2 SVGEGT come from the germline V gene. CDR3 size: 17 residues. V dropped 2 bases and J dropped 0; count of bases not matched to a gene: 8. For the CDR3, the DNA is TGTGCCAGCAGTTACCAGGGACAGGGTAGAAGCTCCTACGAGCAGTACTTC. This sequence encodes CASSYQGQGRSSYEQYF.

The chain has TRBV21-1 and TRBJ2-1; the table's D call, TRBD1, was not checked against the DNA. TRBV21-1 counts as a pseudogene. The CDR3 is 16 amino acids. CDR3 sequence reads: CASSKAQDSPQNEQFF. The CDR3 region has the DNA TGTGCCAGCAGCAAAGCTCAGGACAGTCCCCAGAATGAGCAGTTCTTC.

The chain joins TRBV10-3 to TRBJ1-1, with D unresolved. CDR1 is ENHRY and CDR2 is SYGVKD in the germline V gene. With 10 bases removed from V and 2 bases from J, the gap between germline ends came to 17 bases. The CDR3 has 14 amino acids. The CDR3 DNA reads TGTGCCACCCGCGGGGAGGGCCCTAACACTGAAGCTTTCTTT. It codes for CATRGEGPNTEAFF.

The chain joins TRBV19 to TRBJ2-1; TRBD2 matches at 11 bases. The junction had 17 bases not matched to a gene; V was cut back by 4 bases and J by 0 bases. Looked up from germline, CDR1 is LNHDA and CDR2 is SQIVND (reference sequence). The CDR3 extends over 21 amino acids. The CDR3 DNA sequence: TGTGCCAGTAGTAGTGATGAGTGGCTAGCGGGGGGCCGGAGCTCCTACAATGAGCAGTTCTTC. Amino acids: CASSSDEWLAGGRSSYNEQFF.